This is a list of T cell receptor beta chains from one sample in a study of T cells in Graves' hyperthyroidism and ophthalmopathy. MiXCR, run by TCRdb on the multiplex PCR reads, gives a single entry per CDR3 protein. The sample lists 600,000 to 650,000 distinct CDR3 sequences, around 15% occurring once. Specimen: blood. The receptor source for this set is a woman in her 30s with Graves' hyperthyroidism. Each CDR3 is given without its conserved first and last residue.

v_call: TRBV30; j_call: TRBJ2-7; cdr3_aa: AWNTENEQY
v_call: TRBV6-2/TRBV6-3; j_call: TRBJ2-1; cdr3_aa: ASSPLAGELGSYNEQF
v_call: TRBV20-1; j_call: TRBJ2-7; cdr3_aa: SAREGTPYEQY
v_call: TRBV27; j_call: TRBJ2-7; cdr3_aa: ASSLRGQGGYEQY
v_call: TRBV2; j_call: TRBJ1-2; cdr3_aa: ASLLGGHYGYT
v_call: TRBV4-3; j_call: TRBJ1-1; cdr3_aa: ASSRTTENTEAF
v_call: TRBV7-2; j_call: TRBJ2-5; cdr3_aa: ASSLAVETQY
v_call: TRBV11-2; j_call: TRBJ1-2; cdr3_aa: ASSLGAGVNYGYT
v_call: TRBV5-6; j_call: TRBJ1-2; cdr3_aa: ASSLWGFGYT
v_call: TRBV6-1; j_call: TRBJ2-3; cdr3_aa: ASSARPLPVTDTQY
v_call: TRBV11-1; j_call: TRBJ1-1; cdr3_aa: ASSPPTGLRSAEAF
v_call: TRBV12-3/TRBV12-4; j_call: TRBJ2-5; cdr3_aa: ASSWTGDLETQY
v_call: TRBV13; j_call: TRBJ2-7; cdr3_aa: ASSHAPGTRSGEQY
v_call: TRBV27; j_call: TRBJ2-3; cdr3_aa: ASSPGTSPDAQY
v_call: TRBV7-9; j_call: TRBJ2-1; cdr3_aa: ASSLFRGGTPGDGYNEQF
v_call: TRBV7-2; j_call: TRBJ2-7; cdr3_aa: ASSLPSYEQY
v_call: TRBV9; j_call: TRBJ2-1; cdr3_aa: ASSASRTGGYNEQF
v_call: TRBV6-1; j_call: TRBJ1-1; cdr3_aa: ASSDRATEAF
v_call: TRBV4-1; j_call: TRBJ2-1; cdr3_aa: ASSQVRGWNEQF
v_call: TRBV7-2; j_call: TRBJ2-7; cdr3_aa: ASSVTGGYEQY
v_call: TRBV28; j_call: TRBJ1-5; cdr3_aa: ASSTHPVPREPQH
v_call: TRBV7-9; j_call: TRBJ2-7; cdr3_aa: ASSLVPGGMNEQY
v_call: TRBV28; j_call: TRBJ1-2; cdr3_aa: ATIDRNYGYT
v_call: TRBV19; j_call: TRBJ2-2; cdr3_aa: ASSRVGGNTGELF
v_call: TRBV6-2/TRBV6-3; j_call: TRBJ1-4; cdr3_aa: ASSPRGVRSEKLF
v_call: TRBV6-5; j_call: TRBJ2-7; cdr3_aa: ASSYFGVSYEQY
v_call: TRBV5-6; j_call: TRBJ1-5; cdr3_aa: ASSSSGQPQH
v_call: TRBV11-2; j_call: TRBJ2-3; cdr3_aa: ASSLGTGGPRDTQY
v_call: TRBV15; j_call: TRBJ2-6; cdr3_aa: ATSRFGGTGANVLT
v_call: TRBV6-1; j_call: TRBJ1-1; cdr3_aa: ASSPTRQGRRNTEAF
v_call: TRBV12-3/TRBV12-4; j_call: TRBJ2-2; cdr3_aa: VSRREGPFGELF
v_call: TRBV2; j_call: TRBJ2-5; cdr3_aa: ASSDPGGEVTQY
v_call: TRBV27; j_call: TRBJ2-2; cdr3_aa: ASSPELAGGPHTGELF
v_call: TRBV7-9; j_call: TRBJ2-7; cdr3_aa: ASSPSFQGIYEQY
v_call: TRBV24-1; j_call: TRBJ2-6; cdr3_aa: ATGIGDSSGANVLT
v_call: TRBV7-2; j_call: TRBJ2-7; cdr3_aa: ASSLEVRGREQY
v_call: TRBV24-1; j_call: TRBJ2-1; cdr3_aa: ATSTQGAGEQF
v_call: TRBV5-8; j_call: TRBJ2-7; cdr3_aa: ASSSMTSGRAYEQY
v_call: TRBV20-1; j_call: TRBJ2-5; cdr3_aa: SARDLAPWDQETQY
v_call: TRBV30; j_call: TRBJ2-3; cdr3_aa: AWSGVYRGSTDTQY
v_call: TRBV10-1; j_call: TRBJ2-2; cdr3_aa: ASRGSPTGELF
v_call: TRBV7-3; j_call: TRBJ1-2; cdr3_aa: ASSLHQVYGYT
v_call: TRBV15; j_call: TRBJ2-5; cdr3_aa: ATSRDRVEETQY
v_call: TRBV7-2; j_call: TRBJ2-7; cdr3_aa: ASSSHMNYEQY
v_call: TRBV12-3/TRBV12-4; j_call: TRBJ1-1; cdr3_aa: ASSRGGDPAYEAF
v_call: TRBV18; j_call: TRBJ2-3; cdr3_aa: ASSPLPHRGTSTDTQY
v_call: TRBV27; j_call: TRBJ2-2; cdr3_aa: ASSLGQGRAGELF
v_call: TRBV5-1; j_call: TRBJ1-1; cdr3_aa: ASSLGGGVTEAF
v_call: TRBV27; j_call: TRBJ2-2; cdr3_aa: ASSLKGGRTGELL
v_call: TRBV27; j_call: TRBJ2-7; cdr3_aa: ASSFPSGTGYIEQY
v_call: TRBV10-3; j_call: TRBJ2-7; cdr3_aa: AISEESRLAGNEQY